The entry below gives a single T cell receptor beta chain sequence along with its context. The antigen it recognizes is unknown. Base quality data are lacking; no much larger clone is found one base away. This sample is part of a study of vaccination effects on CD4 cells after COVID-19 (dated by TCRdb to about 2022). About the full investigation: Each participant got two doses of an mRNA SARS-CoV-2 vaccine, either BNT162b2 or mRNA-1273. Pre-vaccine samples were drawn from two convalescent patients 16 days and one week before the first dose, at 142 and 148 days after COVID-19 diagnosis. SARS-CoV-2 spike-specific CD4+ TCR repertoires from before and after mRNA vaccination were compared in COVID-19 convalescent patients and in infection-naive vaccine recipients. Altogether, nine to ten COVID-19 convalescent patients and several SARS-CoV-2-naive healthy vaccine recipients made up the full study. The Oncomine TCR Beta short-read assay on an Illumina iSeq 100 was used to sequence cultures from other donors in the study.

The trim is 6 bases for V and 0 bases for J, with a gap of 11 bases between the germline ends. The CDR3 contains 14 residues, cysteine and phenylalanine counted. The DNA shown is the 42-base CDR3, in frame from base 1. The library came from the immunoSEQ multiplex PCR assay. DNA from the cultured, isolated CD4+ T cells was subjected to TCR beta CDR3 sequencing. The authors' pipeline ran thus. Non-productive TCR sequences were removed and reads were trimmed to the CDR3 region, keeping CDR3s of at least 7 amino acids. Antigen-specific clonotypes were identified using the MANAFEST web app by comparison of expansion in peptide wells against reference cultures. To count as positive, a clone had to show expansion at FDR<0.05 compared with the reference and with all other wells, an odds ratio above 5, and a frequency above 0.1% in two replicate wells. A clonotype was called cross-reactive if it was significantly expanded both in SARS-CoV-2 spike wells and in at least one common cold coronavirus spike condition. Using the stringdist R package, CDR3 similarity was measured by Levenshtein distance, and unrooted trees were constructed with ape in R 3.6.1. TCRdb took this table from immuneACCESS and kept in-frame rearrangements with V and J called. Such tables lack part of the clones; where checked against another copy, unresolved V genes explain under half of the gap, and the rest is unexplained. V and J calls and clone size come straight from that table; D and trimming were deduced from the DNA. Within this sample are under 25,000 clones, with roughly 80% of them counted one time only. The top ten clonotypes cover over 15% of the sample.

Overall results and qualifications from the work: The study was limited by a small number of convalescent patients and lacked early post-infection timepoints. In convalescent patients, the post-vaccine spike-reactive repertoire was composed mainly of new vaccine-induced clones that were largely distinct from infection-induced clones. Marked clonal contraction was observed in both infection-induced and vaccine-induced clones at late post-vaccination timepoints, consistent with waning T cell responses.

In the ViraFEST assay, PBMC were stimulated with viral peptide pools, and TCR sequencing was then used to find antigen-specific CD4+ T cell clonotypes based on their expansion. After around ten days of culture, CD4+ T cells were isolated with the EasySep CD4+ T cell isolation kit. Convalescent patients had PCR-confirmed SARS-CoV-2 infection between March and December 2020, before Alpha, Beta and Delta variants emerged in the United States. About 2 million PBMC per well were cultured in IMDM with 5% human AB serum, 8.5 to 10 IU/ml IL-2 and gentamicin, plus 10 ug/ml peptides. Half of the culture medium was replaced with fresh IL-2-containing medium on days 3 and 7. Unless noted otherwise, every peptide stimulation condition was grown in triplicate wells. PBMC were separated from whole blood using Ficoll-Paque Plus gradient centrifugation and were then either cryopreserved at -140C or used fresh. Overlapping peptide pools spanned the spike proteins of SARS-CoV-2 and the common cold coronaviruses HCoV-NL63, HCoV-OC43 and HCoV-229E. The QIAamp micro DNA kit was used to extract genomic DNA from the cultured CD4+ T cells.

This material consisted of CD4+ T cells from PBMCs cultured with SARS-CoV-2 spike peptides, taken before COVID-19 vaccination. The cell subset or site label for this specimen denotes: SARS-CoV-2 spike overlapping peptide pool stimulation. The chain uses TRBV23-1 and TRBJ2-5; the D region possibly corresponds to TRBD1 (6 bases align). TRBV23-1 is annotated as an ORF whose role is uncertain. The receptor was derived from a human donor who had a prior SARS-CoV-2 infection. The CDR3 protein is CASRPQGYQETQYF. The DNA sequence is TGCGCCAGCAGACCCCAGGGGTACCAAGAGACCCAGTACTTC.